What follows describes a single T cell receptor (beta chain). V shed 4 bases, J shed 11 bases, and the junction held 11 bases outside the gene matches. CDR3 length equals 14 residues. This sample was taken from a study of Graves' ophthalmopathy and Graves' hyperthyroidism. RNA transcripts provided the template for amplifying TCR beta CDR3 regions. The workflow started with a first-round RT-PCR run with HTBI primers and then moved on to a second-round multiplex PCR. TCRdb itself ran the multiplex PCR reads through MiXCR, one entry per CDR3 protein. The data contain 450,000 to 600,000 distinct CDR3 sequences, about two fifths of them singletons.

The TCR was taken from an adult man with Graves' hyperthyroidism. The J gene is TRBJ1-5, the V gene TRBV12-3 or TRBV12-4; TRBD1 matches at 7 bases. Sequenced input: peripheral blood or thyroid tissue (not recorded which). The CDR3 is CASSSTGAKGAQHF. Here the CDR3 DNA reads TGTGCCAGCAGTTCTACAGGGGCTAAGGGGGCCCAGCATTTT.